The rows below give T cell receptor beta chains drawn from one sample of a study of blood T cell repertoires in COVID-19. TCRdb's table, derived via immunoSEQ multiplex PCR, lists solely in-frame clones and lacks some. This sample has 100,000 or so clones, with 70% to 90% found just once. The sample taken for sequencing was peripheral blood. Receptors were obtained from a human donor in a cohort sampled during active COVID-19. Each CDR3 is given with its conserved first and last residue. Each record gives: J gene, V gene, D gene, clone size, CDR3 protein, CDR3 DNA. The D gene is left open where the match is weak. Size tells how often a clone was seen (once, few, many) or the class of an expanded clone, and some rows leave it out.

>TRBJ2-2|TRBV6-5|NA|many
CASRSMTGELFF
TGTGCCAGCAGATCAATGACCGGGGAGCTGTTTTTT
>TRBJ1-5|TRBV24-1|NA|few
CATSDLSLDQPQHF
TGTGCCACCAGTGATTTGAGTCTAGATCAGCCCCAGCATTTT
>TRBJ2-1|TRBV24-1|TRBD2|NA
CATSDRRGGGARNEQFF
TGTGCCACCAGTGATCGTAGAGGCGGGGGGGCCAGGAATGAGCAGTTCTTC
>TRBJ1-3|TRBV18|NA|NA
CASSPPGGLRGNTIYF
TGTGCCAGCTCACCCCCGGGGGGGCTACGTGGAAACACCATATATTTT
>TRBJ2-1|TRBV6-4|NA|NA
CASSDSKGHQPDEQFF
TGTGCCAGCAGTGACTCGAAGGGGCACCAACCCGATGAGCAGTTCTTC
>TRBJ1-1|TRBV19|NA|NA
CASSMSTADKAFF
TGTGCCAGTAGTATGTCGACAGCTGATAAAGCTTTCTTT
>TRBJ2-1|TRBV19|TRBD1|once
CASRKAGTGGAEQFF
TGTGCCAGTAGGAAAGCCGGGACAGGGGGCGCTGAGCAGTTCTTC
>TRBJ2-3|TRBV9|TRBD2|once
CASSVGVGLARTDTQYF
TGTGCCAGCAGCGTGGGAGTCGGACTAGCGCGCACAGATACGCAGTATTTT
>TRBJ1-1|TRBV12-3/TRBV12-4|NA|NA
CASSLDGQTEAFF
TGTGCCAGCAGTTTAGATGGGCAGACTGAAGCTTTCTTT
>TRBJ1-6|TRBV6-6|NA|NA
CASGRGPSYNSPLHF
TGTGCCAGTGGGAGAGGGCCGTCCTATAATTCACCCCTCCACTTT
>TRBJ2-7|TRBV19|NA|NA
CASSPLRDISYEQYF
TGTGCCAGTAGCCCTCTCCGGGACATTTCCTACGAGCAGTACTTC
>TRBJ1-4|TRBV4-3|TRBD1|few
CASSQVGGQTNEKLFF
TGCGCCAGCAGCCAAGTAGGGGGACAGACTAATGAAAAACTGTTTTTT
>TRBJ1-5|TRBV4-1|NA|NA
CASSRTEQLNQPQHF
TGCGCCAGCAGCCGAACGGAACAGCTCAATCAGCCCCAGCATTTT
>TRBJ1-3|TRBV11-2|TRBD1|NA
CASSLETREGGPGNTIYF
TGTGCCAGCAGCTTAGAAACCCGGGAAGGGGGCCCTGGAAACACCATATATTTT
>TRBJ2-7|TRBV2|NA|NA
CASSLDTYEQYF
TGTGCCAGCAGTCTGGACACCTACGAGCAGTACTTC
>TRBJ1-1|TRBV19|TRBD1|NA
CASSIDRRLDRVFHTEAFF
TGTGCCAGTAGTATAGATCGGAGGCTTGACAGGGTTTTTCACACTGAAGCTTTCTTT
>TRBJ1-1|TRBV11-2|NA|NA
CASSSERFSGTEAFF
TGTGCCAGCAGCTCAGAAAGATTCTCGGGCACTGAAGCTTTCTTT
>TRBJ2-7|TRBV5-1|TRBD1|NA
CASSRDRGSYEQYF
TGCGCCAGCAGCAGGGACAGGGGATCCTACGAGCAGTACTTC
>TRBJ2-5|TRBV18|NA|NA
CASSPMRETQYF
TGTGCCAGCTCACCAATGAGGGAGACCCAGTACTTC
>TRBJ1-2|TRBV19|TRBD1|NA
CASKDRAGWNYGYTF
TGTGCCAGCAAGGACAGGGCCGGTTGGAACTATGGCTACACCTTC
>TRBJ2-5|TRBV30|TRBD1|NA
CAWSGGATGGETQYF
TGTGCCTGGAGCGGTGGGGCGACAGGGGGCGAGACCCAGTACTTC
>TRBJ1-1|TRBV5-1|NA|NA
CASSLSKPTVLNTEAFF
TGCGCCAGCAGCTTATCAAAACCTACAGTGTTGAACACTGAAGCTTTCTTT
>TRBJ2-3|TRBV19|TRBD2|once
CASSMDRGGGSTDTQYF
TGTGCCAGTAGTATGGACCGAGGCGGGGGTAGCACAGATACGCAGTATTTT
>TRBJ2-5|TRBV27|NA|NA
CASVGPEGTQYF
TGTGCCAGCGTGGGACCGGAGGGGACCCAGTACTTC
>TRBJ1-2|TRBV3-1/TRBV3-2|NA|NA
CASSQETGSGYTF
TGTGCCAGCAGCCAAGAGACAGGCTCTGGCTACACCTTC
>TRBJ2-3|TRBV7-2|TRBD1|NA
CASSSVGTGTRGDTQYF
TGTGCCAGCAGCTCAGTGGGGACAGGGACGAGGGGAGATACGCAGTATTTT
>TRBJ2-1|TRBV24-1|TRBD1|NA
CATQGTDLRNEQFF
TGTGCCACCCAGGGGACAGATCTAAGGAATGAGCAGTTCTTC
>TRBJ2-5|TRBV5-1|TRBD2|NA
CASSFSGGVQETQYF
TGCGCCAGCAGCTTTAGCGGGGGGGTTCAAGAGACCCAGTACTTC
>TRBJ2-5|TRBV27|TRBD2|few
CASSLSILAGGETQYF
TGTGCCAGCAGTTTATCGATTCTAGCGGGGGGGGAGACCCAGTACTTC
>TRBJ2-1|TRBV3-1/TRBV3-2|TRBD2|NA
CASSLSGASYNEQFF
TGTGCCAGCAGCCTCAGCGGGGCTTCCTACAATGAGCAGTTCTTC
>TRBJ1-6|TRBV7-8|TRBD1|NA
CASMRKQGNSPLHF
TGTGCCAGCATGCGCAAACAGGGGAATTCACCCCTCCACTTT
>TRBJ2-7|TRBV20-1|TRBD1|NA
CSASSPAGTGRGEQYF
TGCAGTGCTAGTTCCCCGGCCGGGACAGGGCGGGGAGAGCAGTACTTC
>TRBJ2-5|TRBV10-3|TRBD2|NA
CAISESTSGQYF
TGTGCCATCAGTGAGTCAACTAGCGGCCAGTACTTC
>TRBJ2-1|TRBV10-2|TRBD1|NA
CASRPTGTGNNEQFF
TGCGCCAGCAGGCCAACCGGGACAGGGAACAATGAGCAGTTCTTC
>TRBJ1-3|TRBV7-2|TRBD1|NA
CASSLQGAGNTIYF
TGTGCCAGCAGCTTACAGGGGGCTGGAAACACCATATATTTT
>TRBJ2-1|TRBV18|NA|NA
CASSANLDNEQFF
TGTGCCAGCTCAGCGAACTTGGACAATGAGCAGTTCTTC
>TRBJ1-1|TRBV6-6|NA|few
CASSTTDSNTEAFF
TGTGCCAGCAGTACGACTGACTCGAACACTGAAGCTTTCTTT
>TRBJ1-4|TRBV5-1|TRBD1|NA
CASSPYLTGDEKLFF
TGCGCCAGCAGCCCCTACCTTACAGGGGATGAAAAACTGTTTTTT
>TRBJ1-4|TRBV7-9|NA|NA
CASAGTFEKLFF
TGTGCCTCCGCCGGGACATTTGAAAAACTGTTTTTT
>TRBJ2-7|TRBV6-6|NA|NA
CASGRKDFYEQYF
TGTGCCAGCGGAAGAAAGGACTTCTACGAGCAGTACTTC
>TRBJ1-1|TRBV7-8|NA|NA
CASSLAPGTEAFF
TGTGCCAGCAGCCTCGCCCCGGGGACTGAAGCTTTCTTT
>TRBJ1-2|TRBV19|NA|NA
CASSPDRSANYGYTF
TGTGCCAGTAGTCCCGACAGGTCGGCTAACTATGGCTACACCTTC
>TRBJ2-6|TRBV7-9|NA|NA
CASSLVYSSGANVLTF
TGTGCCAGCAGCTTAGTGTATAGCTCTGGGGCCAACGTCCTGACTTTC
>TRBJ1-4|TRBV7-9|TRBD1|few
CASSLPIGQGEKLFF
TGTGCCAGCAGCTTACCTATAGGACAGGGGGAAAAACTGTTTTTT
>TRBJ2-2|TRBV5-1|TRBD2|NA
CASSLSRLAGNGELFF
TGCGCCAGCAGCTTGTCTCGGCTAGCGGGGAACGGGGAGCTGTTTTTT
>TRBJ2-2|TRBV2|TRBD1|NA
CASRGTGDSRELFF
TGTGCCAGCAGGGGGACAGGGGATAGCCGGGAGCTGTTTTTT
>TRBJ1-5|TRBV6-6|NA|few
CASSYRGGDSNQPQHF
TGTGCCAGCAGTTACCGGGGGGGAGATAGCAATCAGCCCCAGCATTTT
>TRBJ2-5|TRBV9|NA|NA
CASSVPDQRETQYF
TGTGCCAGCAGCGTACCCGACCAGCGGGAGACCCAGTACTTC
>TRBJ1-2|TRBV5-5|NA|NA
CASSRRTAQDYGYTF
TGTGCCAGCAGCCGACGGACAGCCCAGGACTATGGCTACACCTTC
>TRBJ1-5|TRBV6-5|TRBD1|NA
CASTRTGAYQPQHF
TGTGCCAGCACCCGGACAGGGGCCTATCAGCCCCAGCATTTT
>TRBJ1-5|TRBV6-5|NA|NA
CASRPTWRGYQPQHF
TGTGCCAGCAGGCCTACTTGGAGGGGATATCAGCCCCAGCATTTT
>TRBJ2-5|TRBV9|NA|NA
CASSALWTNQETQYF
TGTGCCAGCAGCGCCCTTTGGACTAACCAAGAGACCCAGTACTTC
>TRBJ2-1|TRBV5-1|TRBD2|NA
CASSSLASGGANEQFF
TGCGCCAGCAGCTCCCTCGCGAGCGGGGGGGCCAATGAGCAGTTCTTC